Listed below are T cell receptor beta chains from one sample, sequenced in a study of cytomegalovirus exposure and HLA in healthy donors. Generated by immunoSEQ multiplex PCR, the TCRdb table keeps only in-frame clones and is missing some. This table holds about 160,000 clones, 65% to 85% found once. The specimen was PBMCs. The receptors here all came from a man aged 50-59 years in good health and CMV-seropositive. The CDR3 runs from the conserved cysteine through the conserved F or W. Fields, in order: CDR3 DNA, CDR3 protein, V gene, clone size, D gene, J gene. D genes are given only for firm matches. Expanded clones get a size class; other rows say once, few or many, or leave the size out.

DNA: TGTTCCAGCAGCGGACAGGGGGCCAAGAACACCGGGGAGCTGTTTTTT
CDR3: CSSSGQGAKNTGELFF
V: TRBV7-3
size: .
D: TRBD1
J: TRBJ2-2

DNA: TGCGCCAGCAGCACCCAACAGGGTTTGGGGACTGAAGCTTTCTTT
CDR3: CASSTQQGLGTEAFF
V: TRBV5-1
size: few
D: .
J: TRBJ1-1

DNA: TGTGCCAGCAGAGGGGACAATTCCCCGAACACTGAAGCTTTCTTT
CDR3: CASRGDNSPNTEAFF
V: TRBV28
size: .
D: .
J: TRBJ1-1

DNA: TGCGCCAGCAGCTTAAGGGGACAGTTGAGCTCCTACGAGCAGTACTTC
CDR3: CASSLRGQLSSYEQYF
V: TRBV5-1
size: .
D: TRBD1
J: TRBJ2-7

DNA: TGTGCCAGCAGTGAAGCGCGGAATAGCAATCAGCCCCAGCATTTT
CDR3: CASSEARNSNQPQHF
V: TRBV2
size: .
D: .
J: TRBJ1-5

DNA: TGTGCCAGCAGTATGAGCCCCAACTCGCAGTACTTC
CDR3: CASSMSPNSQYF
V: TRBV11-3
size: .
D: .
J: TRBJ2-7

DNA: TGTGCCTGGAAAGTGACAGGTGCCGAAGAGACCCAGTACTTC
CDR3: CAWKVTGAEETQYF
V: TRBV30
size: .
D: .
J: TRBJ2-5

DNA: TGTGCCAGCGGACCCACTAGCGGGAGACCCAATGAGCAGTTCTTC
CDR3: CASGPTSGRPNEQFF
V: TRBV28
size: .
D: TRBD2
J: TRBJ2-1

DNA: TGTGCCAGCCGACGAGGACAGGCTGAAAAACTGTTTTTT
CDR3: CASRRGQAEKLFF
V: TRBV28
size: .
D: TRBD1
J: TRBJ1-4

DNA: TGTGCCAGCAGCGGCGAATCCGGAAACACCATATATTTT
CDR3: CASSGESGNTIYF
V: TRBV9
size: .
D: .
J: TRBJ1-3

DNA: TGTGCCAGCAGTCGACAGGTCAGCTCCTACAATGAGCAGTTCTTC
CDR3: CASSRQVSSYNEQFF
V: TRBV2
size: few
D: .
J: TRBJ2-1

DNA: TGTGCCAGCAGCCGCAGGGGGCATGTCGCAGATACGCAGTATTTT
CDR3: CASSRRGHVADTQYF
V: TRBV6-5
size: .
D: TRBD1
J: TRBJ2-3

DNA: TGTGCCAGCAGGCCGGCCTTAGGGACAGGCAGCACCTTC
CDR3: CASRPALGTGSTF
V: TRBV6-5
size: .
D: TRBD1
J: TRBJ1-2

DNA: TGTGCCAGCAGCGGCGGTTTAGCGTCAGAAGAGACCCAGTACTTC
CDR3: CASSGGLASEETQYF
V: TRBV9
size: once
D: .
J: TRBJ2-5

DNA: TGTGCCAGCAGGGATGCCGGGACAGGGGGCGAGTGGTATGGCTACACCTTC
CDR3: CASRDAGTGGEWYGYTF
V: TRBV28
size: once
D: TRBD1
J: TRBJ1-2

DNA: TGTGCCAGCAGTCTTCTAGGCCCAGATACGCAGTATTTT
CDR3: CASSLLGPDTQYF
V: TRBV27
size: .
D: .
J: TRBJ2-3

DNA: TGTGCCAGCAGCCTAGCAGGGACTAGCGGGTTCTACGAGCAGTACTTC
CDR3: CASSLAGTSGFYEQYF
V: TRBV4-2
size: .
D: TRBD2
J: TRBJ2-7

DNA: TGTGCCAGTAGTACGGGGACAACAGCTAACTATGGCTACACCTTC
CDR3: CASSTGTTANYGYTF
V: TRBV19
size: .
D: .
J: TRBJ1-2

DNA: TGTGCCAGCAGTTTAAGGCCGGGGGTTGGCTACACCTTC
CDR3: CASSLRPGVGYTF
V: TRBV27
size: .
D: .
J: TRBJ1-2

DNA: TGCGCCAGCAGCTGGGGGGGCCCCACTGAAGCTTTCTTT
CDR3: CASSWGGPTEAFF
V: TRBV5-1
size: few
D: .
J: TRBJ1-1

DNA: TGTGCCAGCAACCCGGAGCGGACTTATGAGCAGTTCTTC
CDR3: CASNPERTYEQFF
V: TRBV2
size: .
D: .
J: TRBJ2-1

DNA: TGTGCCTGGGTCCTAGCGGGGGGCGGCGTTTGGTACTTC
CDR3: CAWVLAGGGVWYF
V: TRBV30
size: .
D: TRBD2
J: TRBJ2-7

DNA: TGTGCCAGTAGTATGACCGGGACAGGGAACACTGAAGCTTTCTTT
CDR3: CASSMTGTGNTEAFF
V: TRBV19
size: .
D: TRBD1
J: TRBJ1-1

DNA: TGTGCCAGCAGCCAGAGGCTAGCGGGAGGGGAGACAGATACGCAGTATTTT
CDR3: CASSQRLAGGETDTQYF
V: TRBV14
size: .
D: TRBD2
J: TRBJ2-3

DNA: TGTGCCAGCAGCTTCGGGCAGGGCCAAGAGACCCAGTACTTC
CDR3: CASSFGQGQETQYF
V: TRBV5-4
size: .
D: .
J: TRBJ2-5

DNA: TGCGCCAGCAGTACCGGGACAGGGAGCTCCTACGAGCAGTACTTC
CDR3: CASSTGTGSSYEQYF
V: TRBV4-3
size: .
D: TRBD1
J: TRBJ2-7

DNA: TGCAGCGTTGCGAAGACAGGGCCGTACACTGAAGCTTTCTTT
CDR3: CSVAKTGPYTEAFF
V: TRBV29-1
size: once
D: TRBD1
J: TRBJ1-1

DNA: TGTGCCTGGAGTTCGGGGGGAGGGAGCTACGAGCAGTACTTC
CDR3: CAWSSGGGSYEQYF
V: TRBV30
size: .
D: TRBD2
J: TRBJ2-7

DNA: TGTGCCAGCAGCGGGGGACAGGGTTACACTGAAGCTTTCTTT
CDR3: CASSGGQGYTEAFF
V: TRBV9
size: few
D: TRBD1
J: TRBJ1-1

DNA: TGTGCCAGCAGTCCTACTAGCGGGAGGCCACATGAGCAGTTCTTC
CDR3: CASSPTSGRPHEQFF
V: TRBV7-8
size: .
D: TRBD2
J: TRBJ2-1

DNA: TGTGCCAGCAGTTTAGGGGACACCTCCTACGAGCAGTACTTC
CDR3: CASSLGDTSYEQYF
V: TRBV28
size: once
D: .
J: TRBJ2-7

DNA: TGTGCCAGCAGTCCGCACCGACAGGGGCGCACAGATACGCAGTATTTT
CDR3: CASSPHRQGRTDTQYF
V: TRBV27
size: .
D: TRBD1
J: TRBJ2-3

DNA: TGTGCCAGCAGCTTGGGGCAGGGGGCTTACGAGCAGTACTTC
CDR3: CASSLGQGAYEQYF
V: TRBV5-5
size: .
D: TRBD1
J: TRBJ2-7

DNA: TGTGCCAGCAGTGAAGCAGGGGGCCAGAACACTGAAGCTTTCTTT
CDR3: CASSEAGGQNTEAFF
V: TRBV6-1
size: few
D: TRBD1
J: TRBJ1-1

DNA: TGTGCCATCAGTGTGGAACAGGACCGTAACGAGCAGTACTTC
CDR3: CAISVEQDRNEQYF
V: TRBV10-3
size: .
D: .
J: TRBJ2-7

DNA: TGTGCCAGTCCGACCGGGGGGCGGGAGGAGCCAGATACGCAGTATTTT
CDR3: CASPTGGREEPDTQYF
V: TRBV19
size: once
D: TRBD2
J: TRBJ2-3

DNA: TGTGCCAGCAGCGAAGACAGGGGGGCCTACGAGCAGTACTTC
CDR3: CASSEDRGAYEQYF
V: TRBV13
size: few
D: TRBD1
J: TRBJ2-7

DNA: TGTGCCAGCAGCTTATTTAGCGGAAGCTCCTACAATGAGCAGTTCTTC
CDR3: CASSLFSGSSYNEQFF
V: TRBV7-3
size: .
D: .
J: TRBJ2-1

DNA: TGCGCCAGCAGCGGAGGACAGGAGCCGGGAACCACTGAAGCTTTCTTT
CDR3: CASSGGQEPGTTEAFF
V: TRBV5-1
size: .
D: TRBD1
J: TRBJ1-1

DNA: TGTGCCAGCAGCAGGACAGGACCAAATGAAAAACTGTTTTTT
CDR3: CASSRTGPNEKLFF
V: TRBV6-1
size: .
D: TRBD1
J: TRBJ1-4

DNA: TGTGCCAGCAGCCCCCAGGTCCTGGGGCTCAACTATGGCTACACCTTC
CDR3: CASSPQVLGLNYGYTF
V: TRBV5-4
size: few
D: .
J: TRBJ1-2

DNA: TGTGCCAGCAGTCCCCTGGACAGGGAAGGAGATACGCAGTATTTT
CDR3: CASSPLDREGDTQYF
V: TRBV28
size: few
D: TRBD1
J: TRBJ2-3

DNA: TGTGCCAGCAGTGCGACAGGGACGTCTGCTTTCTTT
CDR3: CASSATGTSAFF
V: TRBV6-1
size: .
D: TRBD1
J: TRBJ1-1

DNA: TGTGCCAGCAGCTACGGGCAGGGACAGGGGAATGAAAAACTGTTTTTT
CDR3: CASSYGQGQGNEKLFF
V: TRBV7-9
size: once
D: TRBD1
J: TRBJ1-4

DNA: TGTGCCAGCAGCTTAGTCAACTGGACAGGGGCTGGAAACACCATATATTTT
CDR3: CASSLVNWTGAGNTIYF
V: TRBV7-6
size: .
D: TRBD1
J: TRBJ1-3

DNA: TGTGCCAGCAGCGGAGGGACGAGGGGGGGGATCACTGAAGCTTTCTTT
CDR3: CASSGGTRGGITEAFF
V: TRBV5-5
size: .
D: .
J: TRBJ1-1

DNA: TGTGCCAGCTCACCAACTAGCGGCTACGAGCAGTACTTC
CDR3: CASSPTSGYEQYF
V: TRBV18
size: .
D: TRBD2
J: TRBJ2-7

DNA: TGTGCCAGCAGCTTAGTGTCGGGAGGAGGGACTGAAGCTTTCTTT
CDR3: CASSLVSGGGTEAFF
V: TRBV7-9
size: .
D: .
J: TRBJ1-1

DNA: TGTGCCAGCAGCCTGGGTAGGGGGGGTGGTCGACTGAACACTGAAGCTTTCTTT
CDR3: CASSLGRGGGRLNTEAFF
V: TRBV14
size: .
D: .
J: TRBJ1-1

DNA: TGCGCCAGCAGCCAAGACCCAGGGTTTGCGGAGACCCAGTACTTC
CDR3: CASSQDPGFAETQYF
V: TRBV4-1
size: .
D: .
J: TRBJ2-5

DNA: TGTGCCAGCAGTGAACCCGGATTAGCGGGAGGGACCGGGGAGCTGTTTTTT
CDR3: CASSEPGLAGGTGELFF
V: TRBV6-1
size: .
D: TRBD2
J: TRBJ2-2

DNA: TGTGCCAGCTCACCGGGGGGACAGGGTAACACTGAAGCTTTCTTT
CDR3: CASSPGGQGNTEAFF
V: TRBV18
size: .
D: TRBD1
J: TRBJ1-1

DNA: TGCGCCAGCAGCCAAGAGGGGAGACAGGGGGGAAATGAAAAACTGTTTTTT
CDR3: CASSQEGRQGGNEKLFF
V: TRBV4-1
size: few
D: TRBD1
J: TRBJ1-4

DNA: TGTGCCAGCAGTCTCCCCCCGTACACTGAAGCTTTCTTT
CDR3: CASSLPPYTEAFF
V: TRBV27
size: .
D: .
J: TRBJ1-1

DNA: TGTGCCAGTAGTCCTGGGACAGCCTACGAGCAGTACTTC
CDR3: CASSPGTAYEQYF
V: TRBV19
size: few
D: TRBD1
J: TRBJ2-7

DNA: TGCAGCGGCGGGGGGAAGAACACTGAAGCTTTCTTT
CDR3: CSGGGKNTEAFF
V: TRBV29-1
size: .
D: .
J: TRBJ1-1